Each of the 30 T cell receptor beta chains below was sequenced from the same sample in a study of blood T cell repertoires in COVID-19. Assay: immunoSEQ multiplex PCR; the TCRdb copy retains only in-frame clones and omits some. There are 130,000 to 150,000 clones in the sample; roughly 86% occur only once, and about 2% lies in the top ten. The sample comprised peripheral blood. The receptors were gathered from an older man with acute or convalescent COVID-19.

CDR3 amino acids: CASSNPFDRGGGYTF. CDR3 DNA sequence: TGTGCCAGCAGTAATCCTTTTGACAGGGGCGGTGGCTACACCTTC. This rearrangement joins TRBV6-5 to TRBJ1-2; 8 nucleotides agree with TRBD1. Germline CDR1 MNHEY, CDR2 SVGAGI. V lost 5 bases and J lost 7; bases outside the gene matches: 12. This CDR3 spans 15 amino acids.

This chain uses TRBV19 with TRBJ2-7, with D maybe TRBD1 (6 bases). The CDR3 has 15 residues. Per germline, CDR1 LNHDA and CDR2 SQIVND (reference sequence). V was pared by 4 bases and J by 0 bases, with 13 bases between. The CDR3 DNA is TGTGCCAGTAGTACCCCGACAGGAAGCTCCTACGAGCAGTACTTC. This gives the protein CASSTPTGSSYEQYF.

The chain recombines TRBV9 with TRBJ1-1; D call uncertain. The V end lost 3 bases, the J end lost 6 bases, and 15 bases lay between the germline ends. The CDR3 contains 14 residues. Germline CDR1 and CDR2: SGDLS and YYNGEE. The CDR3 nucleotides read TGTGCCAGCAGCGGCGGTTCGGGGAGTGCTGAAGCTTTCTTT. The encoded protein is CASSGGSGSAEAFF.

The rearrangement joins TRBV9 to TRBJ1-4; 12 nucleotides match TRBD1. The CDR3 spans 14 residues. J lost 8 bases, V lost 3 bases, and 2 bases had no gene match. Germline V gene data show CDR1 as SGDLS and CDR2 as YYNGEE. CDR3 loop: CASSEGTGGEKLFF. CDR3 DNA sequence: TGTGCCAGCAGCGAAGGGACAGGGGGCGAAAAACTGTTTTTT.

The chain joins TRBV5-1 to TRBJ2-5; 7 bases match TRBD2. Losses at the gene ends were 5 bases for V and 3 bases for J; bases not matched to a gene: 7. From germline, CDR1 is SGHRS and CDR2 YFSETQ. CDR3 length equals 14 residues. For the CDR3, the DNA is TGCGCCAGCAGTGTTCGTGGGGGGGAAGAGACCCAGTACTTC. It encodes CASSVRGGEETQYF.

J is TRBJ1-1 and V is TRBV18; D is possibly TRBD1 (5 bases). This CDR3 has 13 residues. Looked up from germline, CDR1 is KGHSH and CDR2 is LQKENI. V was pared by 3 bases and J by 3 bases, with 8 bases between. The CDR3 loop is CASSPLQDTEAFF. The CDR3 nucleotides read TGTGCCAGCTCACCGCTACAGGACACTGAAGCTTTCTTT.

The chain links TRBV14 to TRBJ2-5, with TRBD2 matching over 11 bases. The V gene's germline CDR1 is SGHDN and CDR2 FVKESK. The V and J ends lost 1 base and 5 bases, in that order; junction bases with no gene match: 18. The CDR3 has 20 amino acids. CDR3 sequence reads: CASSQGPSGGYITSRETQYF. The CDR3 nucleotides read TGTGCCAGCAGCCAAGGTCCTAGCGGGGGGTACATAACCTCAAGGGAGACCCAGTACTTC.

This sequence joins TRBV6-5 and TRBJ2-3, with 7 bases lining up with TRBD1. The CDR3 runs 14 residues. The V gene end was trimmed by 5 bases and the J gene end by 5 bases; junction bases not matched to a gene: 7. CDR1 is MNHEY and CDR2 is SVGAGI in the germline V gene. Written as DNA, the CDR3 is TGTGCCAGCAGTAAGACAGGGAGATTAGATACGCAGTATTTT. This translates into CASSKTGRLDTQYF.

The rearrangement joins TRBV5-1 to TRBJ1-1, with TRBD1 matching 7 bases. CDR3 length: 16 residues. V lost 3 bases, J lost 1 base, and 9 bases stayed unmatched. The germline CDR1 and CDR2 sequences are SGHRS and YFSETQ. The DNA of the CDR3 is TGCGCCAGCAGCTCTCCCCAGGGGGTGGGGAACACTGAAGCTTTCTTT. Protein sequence: CASSSPQGVGNTEAFF.

The rearrangement links TRBV19 to TRBJ2-3; 12 nucleotides agree with TRBD2. After removal of 3 bases from V and 2 bases from J, the junction contained 6 bases not matched to a gene. The CDR3 contains 17 residues. Germline CDR1 is LNHDA and CDR2 is SQIVND (reference sequence). As DNA, the CDR3 is TGTGCCAGTAGTATGGGAACTAGCGGGGGGTACACAGATACGCAGTATTTT. Its translation: CASSMGTSGGYTDTQYF.

This rearrangement joins TRBV6-2 or TRBV6-3 to TRBJ1-1; D call uncertain. Germline lookup yields CDR1 MNHEY and CDR2 SVGEGT. Trimming took 7 bases from V and 0 from J, leaving 9 bases between them. CDR3 size: 13 residues. The CDR3 is CASTPFLNTEAFF. The CDR3 DNA follows: TGTGCCAGCACCCCCTTTCTGAACACTGAAGCTTTCTTT.

V is TRBV5-1 and J is TRBJ1-1, with 10 bases matching TRBD1. V lost 4 bases, J lost 6 bases, and 6 bases stayed unmatched. From germline, CDR1 is SGHRS and CDR2 YFSETQ. CDR3 length equals 14 residues. As DNA, the CDR3 is TGCGCCAGCAGCCATGGACAGGGGGGCGCTGAAGCTTTCTTT. Protein product: CASSHGQGGAEAFF.

The chain couples TRBV19 to TRBJ1-2; a possible D gene is TRBD1 (6 bases). The germline CDR1 and CDR2 sequences are LNHDA and SQIVND (reference sequence). CDR3 length equals 12 residues. Trimming left V 9 bases short and J 8 bases short, with 16 bases between. Here the CDR3 DNA reads TGTGCCAGCGTCCGGGACATAGGCGGCTACACCTTC. This gives the protein CASVRDIGGYTF. Complete variable domain (other parts from reference TRBV19 and TRBJ1-2): DGGITQSPKYLFRKEGQNVTLSCEQNLNHDAMYWYRQDPGQGLRLIYYSQIVNDFQKGDIAEGYSVSREKKESFPLTVTSAQKNPTAFYLCASVRDIGGYTFGSGTRLTVV.

This chain connects TRBV7-2 to TRBJ1-2; 9 bases are a match to TRBD1. V shed 1 base, J shed 7 bases, and the junction held 1 base outside the gene matches. The V gene's germline CDR1 is SGHTA and CDR2 FQGNSA. The CDR3 has 13 amino acids. CDR3 sequence reads: CASSLGTGVGYTF. CDR3 DNA: TGTGCCAGCAGCTTAGGGACAGGGGTTGGCTACACCTTC.

This clone was detected only once. The chain employs TRBV11-2 and TRBJ2-7; the match to TRBD1 covers 9 bases. The germline V gene has CDR1 SGHAT and CDR2 FQNNGV. With V trimmed by 3 bases and J by 5 bases, 5 bases remained unmatched. The CDR3 loop spans 14 amino acids. This CDR3 reads CASSFRDRADEQYF. The CDR3 nucleotides are TGTGCCAGCAGCTTCCGGGACAGGGCGGACGAGCAGTACTTC.

V usage is TRBV6-5 and J usage is TRBJ1-2; 7 nucleotides agree with TRBD1. Per the germline V gene, CDR1 is MNHEY and CDR2 is SVGAGI. The length of the CDR3 is 15 residues. The V segment lost 7 bases and the J segment 2 bases; nucleotides outside the gene matches: 10. CDR3 residues: CASISTGTANYGYTF. The CDR3 coding sequence is TGTGCCAGCATTTCGACAGGGACAGCCAACTATGGCTACACCTTC.

The genes are TRBV18 and TRBJ2-5; 7 bases match TRBD2. The germline V gene has CDR1 KGHSH and CDR2 LQKENI. The V and J ends lost 2 bases and 5 bases, in that order; junction bases with no gene match: 5. The CDR3 is 14 residues long. For the CDR3, the DNA is TGTGCCAGCTCACCAGCCTTGGGAGGGGAGACCCAGTACTTC. It yields the protein CASSPALGGETQYF.

This clone has more than one count but fewer than ten. V is TRBV19 and J is TRBJ1-5; tentatively, D is TRBD1 (5 bases). Germline CDR1 and CDR2: LNHDA and SQIVND (reference sequence). This CDR3 is built from 12 residues. Trimming took off 7 bases at V and 6 bases at J, with 10 bases between the two ends. The chain's CDR3 is CASKGPGQPQHF. CDR3 DNA sequence: TGTGCCAGTAAGGGGCCAGGTCAGCCCCAGCATTTT.

The V call is TRBV2, the J call TRBJ2-6; TRBD1 aligns across 7 bases. Trimming removed 7 bases from V and 4 bases from J; junction bases left unmatched: 7. Germline V lookup: CDR1 SNHLY, CDR2 FYNNEI. This CDR3 has 15 residues. The CDR3 reads CASNNRGSGANVLTF. The CDR3 DNA follows: TGTGCCAGCAATAACAGGGGCTCCGGGGCCAACGTCCTGACTTTC.

This chain uses TRBV23-1 with TRBJ1-2; D perhaps matches TRBD1 (6 bases). TRBV23-1 belongs to the ORF category, with a function that is uncertain. The CDR3 is 18 residues long. V was cut by 1 base and J by 6 bases, with 24 bases left in between. The CDR3 region is CASSQCLGSSGGRDGYTF. The CDR3 region has the DNA TGCGCCAGCAGTCAATGTCTGGGGAGTAGTGGGGGCAGGGATGGCTACACCTTC.

This clone was observed a handful of times. V gene TRBV6-5 combines with J gene TRBJ1-5; TRBD1 aligns across 8 bases. The J segment lost 8 bases and the V segment lost 6 bases, leaving 6 bases of the junction unmatched. The CDR3 runs 13 residues. Germline V gene data show CDR1 as MNHEY and CDR2 as SVGAGI. CDR3 loop: CASSGQGGEPQHF. The CDR3 DNA sequence: TGTGCCAGCAGCGGACAGGGTGGTGAGCCCCAGCATTTT.

This sequence joins TRBV19 and TRBJ2-7, with D perhaps TRBD1 (6 bases). V was shortened by 4 bases and J by 7 bases, with 11 bases between the two germline ends. The CDR3 extends over 12 amino acids. Germline values: CDR1 LNHDA, CDR2 SQIVND (reference sequence). Here the CDR3 DNA reads TGTGCCAGTAGTAAACAGGGTTGGGAGCAGTACTTC. It translates to CASSKQGWEQYF.

This chain's CDR3 is CASSPSPKVNRNTEAFF. In nucleotides, the CDR3 is TGTGCCAGCAGCCCCTCTCCAAAAGTCAACAGGAACACTGAAGCTTTCTTT. The genes are TRBV3-1 (or the pseudogene TRBV3-2) and TRBJ1-1; D not certain. Germline CDR1 reads LGHDT; CDR2 reads YNNKEL (reference sequence). The V and J ends lost 4 bases and 1 base respectively, with 19 bases between them. There are 17 residues in the CDR3.

This clone was counted between two and nine times. This rearrangement joins TRBV7-3 to TRBJ2-7; 7 bases line up with TRBD1. The germline V gene has CDR1 SGHTA and CDR2 FQGTGA. V dropped 5 bases and J dropped 3; count of bases not matched to a gene: 7. The CDR3 runs 14 residues. The DNA for the CDR3 is TGTGCCAGCAGCCCCCACGGGGACAGCTACGAGCAGTACTTC. Its protein product is CASSPHGDSYEQYF.

The gene calls are TRBV3-1 (or the pseudogene TRBV3-2) and TRBJ1-5, with D maybe TRBD1 (5 bases). Germline V CDR1 and CDR2: LGHDT, YNNKEL (reference sequence). With 1 base removed from V and 7 bases from J, the gap between germline ends came to 8 bases. CDR3 length: 13 residues. CDR3 protein: CASSQGAGQPQHF. DNA of the CDR3: TGTGCCAGCAGCCAAGGGGCAGGGCAGCCCCAGCATTTT.

The chain carries TRBV7-6 and TRBJ2-7; maybe TRBD1 (5 bases). Trimming took 0 bases from V and 6 from J, leaving 27 bases between them. CDR3 length: 19 residues. CDR1 is SGHVS and CDR2 is FNYEAQ in the germline V gene. CDR3 nucleotide sequence: TGTGCCAGCAGCTTAGCGCGTACAGGCTTAACCCACCGTATAAGCGAGCAGTACTTC. Amino acids: CASSLARTGLTHRISEQYF.

The chain combines TRBV6-2 or TRBV6-3 with TRBJ2-5; D perhaps matches TRBD2 (6 bases). Germline V gives CDR1 MNHEY, CDR2 SVGEGT. V was pared by 2 bases and J by 5 bases, with 6 bases between. The CDR3 covers 12 residues. CDR3 protein: CASSYGGETQYF. CDR3 nucleotides: TGTGCCAGCAGTTACGGGGGGGAGACCCAGTACTTC.

The chain couples TRBV6-5 to TRBJ1-1; 8 bases line up with TRBD1. J gave up 5 bases and V 0 bases, and 2 bases lay outside the gene matches. CDR3 length: 14 amino acids. In germline, CDR1 is MNHEY, CDR2 SVGAGI. The CDR3 DNA follows: TGTGCCAGCAGTTACTCGGGACAGGCGACTGAAGCTTTCTTT. Translated: CASSYSGQATEAFF.

This clone was detected only a few times. The V gene is TRBV4-2, the J gene TRBJ1-3; D possibly corresponds to TRBD1 (5 bases). CDR3 length: 18 amino acids. Germline V gene data show CDR1 as LGHNA and CDR2 as YNFKEQ. V lost 7 bases and J lost 8, with 30 bases in between. In DNA, the CDR3 is TGTGCCAGCAACAAGGAAGGCAGGGTTTCTAAAGCGAGTGACACCATATATTTT. Amino acid sequence: CASNKEGRVSKASDTIYF.

This chain links TRBV28 with TRBJ1-1, with TRBD1 identical over 8 bases. With 2 bases clipped from V and 9 bases from J, the junction kept 8 bases outside the gene matches. The CDR3 is 14 residues long. The germline V gene has CDR1 MDHEN and CDR2 SYDVKM. Here the CDR3 reads CASSLPSGQGKAFF. The CDR3 region has the DNA TGTGCCAGCAGTTTACCCTCCGGACAGGGTAAAGCTTTCTTT.